This T cell receptor beta chain is from a study of blood T cells in healthy people across ages. A second PCR of 7 to 11 cycles used a sample-barcoded 5' primer and a J-beta primer mix. A single record per CDR3 protein comes from TCRdb applying MiXCR to the 5' RACE reads. The table lists about 1.7 million distinct CDR3 sequences, over 25% of them singletons, with 7.7% in the top ten. CDR1 MNHEY and CDR2 SMNVEV come from the germline V gene (reference sequence). This CDR3 region has 15 residues. Trimming removed 5 bases from V and 9 bases from J; junction bases left unmatched: 8. Sequenced input: blood. The clonotype comes from a woman between 25 and 40 years old in good health. The chain has TRBV27 and TRBJ1-6; 9 nucleotides agree with TRBD1. For the CDR3, the DNA is TGTGCCAGCAGTGTCCCCGGGACAGGGTTTTCACCCCTCCACTTT. Its protein is CASSVPGTGFSPLHF.